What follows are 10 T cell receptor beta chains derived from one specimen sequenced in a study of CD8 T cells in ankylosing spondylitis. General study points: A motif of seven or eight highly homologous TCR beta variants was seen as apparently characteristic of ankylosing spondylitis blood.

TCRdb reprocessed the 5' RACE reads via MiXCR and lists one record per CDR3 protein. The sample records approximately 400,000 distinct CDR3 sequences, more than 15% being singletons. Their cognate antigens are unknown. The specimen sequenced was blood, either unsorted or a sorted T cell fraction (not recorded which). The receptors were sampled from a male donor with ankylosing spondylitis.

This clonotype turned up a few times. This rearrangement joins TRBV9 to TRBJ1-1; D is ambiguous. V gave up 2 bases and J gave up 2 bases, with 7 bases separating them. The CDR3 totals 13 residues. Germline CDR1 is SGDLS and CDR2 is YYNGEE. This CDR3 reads CASSVNGNTEAFF. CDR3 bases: TGTGCCAGCAGCGTTAACGGCAACACTGAAGCTTTCTTT.

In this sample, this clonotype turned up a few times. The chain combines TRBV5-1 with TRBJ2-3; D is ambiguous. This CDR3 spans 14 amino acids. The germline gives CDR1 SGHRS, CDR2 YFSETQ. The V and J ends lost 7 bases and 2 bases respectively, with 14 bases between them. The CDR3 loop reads CASGQDGYTDTQYF. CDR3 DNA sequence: TGCGCCAGCGGCCAAGACGGTTACACAGATACGCAGTATTTT.

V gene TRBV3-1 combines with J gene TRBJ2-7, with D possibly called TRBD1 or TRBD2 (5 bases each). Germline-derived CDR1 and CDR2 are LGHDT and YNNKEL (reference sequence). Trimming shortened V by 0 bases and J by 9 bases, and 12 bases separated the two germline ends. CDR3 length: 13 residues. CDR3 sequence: CASSQDGGIRQYF. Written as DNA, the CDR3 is TGTGCCAGCAGCCAAGATGGGGGAATCAGGCAGTACTTC.

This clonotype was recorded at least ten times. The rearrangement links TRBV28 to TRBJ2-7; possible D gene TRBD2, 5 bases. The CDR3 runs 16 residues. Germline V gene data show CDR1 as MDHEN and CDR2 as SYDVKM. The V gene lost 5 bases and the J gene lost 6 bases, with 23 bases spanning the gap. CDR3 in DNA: TGTGCCAGCAGTCGAGGGCTTCGACGGCAGCTTGGCGAGCAGTACTTC. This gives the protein CASSRGLRRQLGEQYF.

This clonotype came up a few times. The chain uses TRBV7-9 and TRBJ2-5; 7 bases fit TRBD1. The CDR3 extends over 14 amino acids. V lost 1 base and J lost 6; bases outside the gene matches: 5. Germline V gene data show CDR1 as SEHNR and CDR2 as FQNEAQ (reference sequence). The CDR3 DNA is TGTGCCAGCAGCTTAGAGGCAGGGGGAAAGACCCAGTACTTC. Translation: CASSLEAGGKTQYF.

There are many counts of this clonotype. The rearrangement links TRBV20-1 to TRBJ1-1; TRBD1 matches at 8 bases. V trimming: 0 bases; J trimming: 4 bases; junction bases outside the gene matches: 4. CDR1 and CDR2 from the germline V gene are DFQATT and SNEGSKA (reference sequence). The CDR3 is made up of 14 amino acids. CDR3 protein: CSARDRTGITEAFF. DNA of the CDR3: TGCAGTGCTAGAGACCGGACAGGGATCACTGAAGCTTTCTTT.

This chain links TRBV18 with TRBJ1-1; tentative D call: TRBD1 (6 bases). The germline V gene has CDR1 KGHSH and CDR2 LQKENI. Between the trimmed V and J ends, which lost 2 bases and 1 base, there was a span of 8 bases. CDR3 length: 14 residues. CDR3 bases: TGTGCCAGCTCACCAGGACAGCCGAACACTGAAGCTTTCTTT. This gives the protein CASSPGQPNTEAFF. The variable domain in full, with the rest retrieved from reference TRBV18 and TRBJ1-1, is NAGVMQNPRHLVRRRGQEARLRCSPMKGHSHVYWYRQLPEEGLKFMVYLQKENIIDESGMPKERFSAEFPKEGPSILRIQQVVRGDSAAYFCASSPGQPNTEAFFGQGTRLTVV.

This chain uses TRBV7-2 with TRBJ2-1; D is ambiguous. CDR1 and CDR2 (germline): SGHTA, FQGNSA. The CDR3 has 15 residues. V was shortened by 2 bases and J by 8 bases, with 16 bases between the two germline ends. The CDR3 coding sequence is TGTGCCAGCAGCTTATGGGTTCTTCTTTCCGATGAGCAGTTCTTC. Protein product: CASSLWVLLSDEQFF.

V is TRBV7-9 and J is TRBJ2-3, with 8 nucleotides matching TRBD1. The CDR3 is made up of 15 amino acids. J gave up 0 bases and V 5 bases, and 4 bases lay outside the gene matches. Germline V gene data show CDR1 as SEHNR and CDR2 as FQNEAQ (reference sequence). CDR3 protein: CASSQGALSTDTQYF. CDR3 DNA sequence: TGTGCCAGCAGCCAGGGGGCTTTAAGCACAGATACGCAGTATTTT.

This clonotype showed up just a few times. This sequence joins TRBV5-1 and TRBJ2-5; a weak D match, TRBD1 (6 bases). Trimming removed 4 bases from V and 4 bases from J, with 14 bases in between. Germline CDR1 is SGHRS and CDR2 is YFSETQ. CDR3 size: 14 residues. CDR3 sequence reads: CASSTTTGLETQYF. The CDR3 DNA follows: TGCGCCAGCAGCACGACGACAGGCTTAGAGACCCAGTACTTC. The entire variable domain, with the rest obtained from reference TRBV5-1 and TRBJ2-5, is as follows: KAGVTQTPRYLIKTRGQQVTLSCSPISGHRSVSWYQQTPGQGLQFLFEYFSETQRNKGNFPGRFSGRQFSNSRSEMNVSTLELGDSALYLCASSTTTGLETQYFGPGTRLLVL.